This T cell receptor (beta chain) originates from a study of OX40 agonist ivuxolimab in advanced cancers. The wider study: A partial response was reached by three patients: one with hepatocellular carcinoma and two with cutaneous melanoma.

As for this clone: Its antigen is not known.

This CDR3 has 14 residues. V lost 1 base and J 7 bases, leaving 13 bases between the germline ends. Germline-derived CDR1 and CDR2 are LGHNA and YNFKEQ. Libraries were prepared by immunoSEQ multiplex PCR; TCRdb keeps only in-frame clonotypes and omits some of them. The sample shows fewer than 70,000 clones, about 86% of them seen only once. General study findings and limits: Expansion of clones was among the lowest in partial responders at 0.1-3.0 mg/kg. Also present in some nonresponders was a low level of normalized T-cell clonal expansion.

This chain joins TRBV4-2 and TRBJ1-2; D remains unclear. The TCR comes from an adult with an advanced solid tumor such as melanoma, head and neck, liver or kidney cancer. The specimen comprised CD4+ or CD8+ T cells sorted from blood, sampled in a trial of the OX40 agonist ivuxolimab. The CDR3 nucleotides read TGTGCCAGCAGCCAAGTTGATTCCACCTCTGGCTACACCTTC. Translated, it gives CASSQVDSTSGYTF.